These 6 T cell receptor beta chains originate from one sample sequenced in a study of cytomegalovirus exposure and HLA in healthy donors (dated by TCRdb to 2016 to 2017). Libraries came from the immunoSEQ multiplex PCR assay. For the multiplex PCR, a mixture combining 60 forward primers for TCR Vbeta segments and 13 reverse primers for TCR Jbeta segments was used. TCRdb took over this immuneACCESS table, retaining in-frame rearrangements with V and J assigned. Such tables are incomplete; in checked studies, under half of the missing clones stem from an unresolved V gene, and the remainder is unexplained. The sample table records roughly 150,000 clones; roughly 80% of these occur just once. More than 2% of the sample belongs to the ten largest clones. The sequencing input was PBMCs. These receptors were obtained from a boy aged 2 to 10 in good health and CMV-seronegative.

The gene calls are TRBV28 and TRBJ2-5, with 7 bases lining up with TRBD1. The CDR3 sequence is 13 residues long. CDR1 and CDR2 (germline): MDHEN, SYDVKM. J was trimmed by 6 bases and V by 5 bases; bases with no gene match: 6. CDR3 nucleotides: TGTGCCAGCAGTCAAAGGGGGCGGCAGACCCAGTACTTC. Protein product: CASSQRGRQTQYF.

This clone was detected once. The V call is TRBV5-1, the J call TRBJ2-5; 7 positions match TRBD2. Per germline, CDR1 SGHRS and CDR2 YFSETQ. The J segment lost 5 bases and the V segment lost 0 bases, leaving 10 bases of the junction unmatched. CDR3 length: 16 amino acids. The CDR3 region is CASSLAGRFRGETQYF. DNA of the CDR3: TGCGCCAGCAGCTTGGCCGGGAGGTTCCGGGGGGAGACCCAGTACTTC. The whole variable domain, filled in from reference TRBV5-1 and TRBJ2-5, reads KAGVTQTPRYLIKTRGQQVTLSCSPISGHRSVSWYQQTPGQGLQFLFEYFSETQRNKGNFPGRFSGRQFSNSRSEMNVSTLELGDSALYLCASSLAGRFRGETQYFGPGTRLLVL.

The rearrangement links TRBV12-5 to TRBJ1-5; TRBD1 might be the D (5 bases). The CDR3 runs to 18 residues. V was pared by 2 bases and J by 2 bases, with 19 bases between. Germline loops: CDR1 LGHNT, CDR2 FRNRAP. The CDR3, as DNA: TGTGCTAGTGGTTTGCCAGGGCCGGGTGTAGGGGGCAATCAGCCCCAGCATTTT. Amino acids: CASGLPGPGVGGNQPQHF.

This chain connects TRBV7-8 to TRBJ2-2, with D possibly matching TRBD2 (5 bases). Trimming removed 3 bases from V and 1 base from J, with 6 bases in between. Germline V CDR1 and CDR2: SGHVS, FQNEAQ. The CDR3 totals 14 residues. CDR3 in amino acids: CASSLSGNTGELFF. The CDR3 nucleotides read TGTGCCAGCAGCTTGAGCGGGAACACCGGGGAGCTGTTTTTT.

V and J are TRBV29-1 and TRBJ2-3; 9 bases map to TRBD1. Trimming at V came to 7 bases and at J to 12 bases, leaving 14 bases not matched to a gene. Germline-derived CDR1 and CDR2 are SQVTM and ANQGSEA. The CDR3 totals 13 residues. CDR3 loop: CSGDRGSLGAQYF. In nucleotides, the CDR3 is TGCAGCGGCGACAGGGGGAGTCTTGGGGCTCAGTATTTT.

J is TRBJ2-1 and V is TRBV7-8; 12 bases match TRBD2. CDR3 length: 15 amino acids. Looked up from germline, CDR1 is SGHVS and CDR2 is FQNEAQ. J gave up 10 bases and V 4 bases, and 8 bases lay outside the gene matches. The CDR3 DNA reads as TGTGCCAGCAGCTCGGGACTAGCGGGTTATAACGAGCAGTTCTTC. This sequence encodes CASSSGLAGYNEQFF. The full variable domain, rest sourced from reference TRBV7-8 and TRBJ2-1, is GAGVSQSPRYKVAKRGQDVALRCDPISGHVSLFWYQQALGQGPEFLTYFQNEAQLDKSGLPSDRFFAERPEGSVSTLKIQRTQQEDSAVYLCASSSGLAGYNEQFFGPGTRLTVL.